A single sample gave rise to the 17 T cell receptor beta chains below, sequenced in a study of blood T cell repertoires in COVID-19. The method was immunoSEQ multiplex PCR; TCRdb's version includes in-frame clones alone and lacks a portion of them. Of under 200,000 clones listed, about 85% were seen once; the top ten hold around 5.3%. Sequenced material: PBMCs or T cells enriched from blood (not recorded which). The receptors shown here come from a woman aged 40 to 50 with acute COVID-19.

The V and J genes are TRBV29-1 and TRBJ1-1; the D gene is possibly TRBD1 (6 bases). Germline lookup yields CDR1 SQVTM and CDR2 ANQGSEA. This CDR3 contains 15 residues. Trimming took off 7 bases at V and 0 bases at J, with 18 bases between the two ends. CDR3 in DNA: TGCAGCGCCCAAACAGGGACTAACATGAACACTGAAGCTTTCTTT. Protein product: CSAQTGTNMNTEAFF. Full variable domain (rest looked up from reference TRBV29-1 and TRBJ1-1): SAVISQKPSRDICQRGTSLTIQCQVDSQVTMMFWYRQQPGQSLTLIATANQGSEATYESGFVIDKFPISRPNLTFSTLTVSNMSPEDSSIYLCSAQTGTNMNTEAFFGQGTRLTVV.

This clone was seen only once. The CDR3 sequence: CASSKESRWDRVSSGANVLTF. DNA of the CDR3: TGTGCCAGCAGCAAAGAGTCCCGTTGGGACAGGGTAAGCTCTGGGGCCAACGTCCTGACTTTC. The rearrangement joins TRBV21-1 to TRBJ2-6; the table's D call, TRBD1, has no DNA check behind it. TRBV21-1 is shown as a pseudogene. The CDR3 is 21 residues long.

This chain joins TRBV5-5 and TRBJ2-7, with 9 bases matching TRBD2. V was clipped by 0 bases and J by 5 bases; unmatched bases: 9. There are 16 residues in the CDR3. CDR1 and CDR2 from the germline V gene are SGHKS and YYEKEE (reference sequence). The CDR3 DNA is TGTGCCAGCAGCTTGGCGGTCCTAGCGGGAAGCCACGAGCAGTACGTC. Translated, it gives CASSLAVLAGSHEQYV.

This clone is classed as medium-sized. The chain joins TRBV16 to TRBJ1-1; D gene uncertain. The germline V gene encodes CDR1 KGHSY and CDR2 FQNENV. CDR3 length: 14 amino acids. Trimming took 2 bases from V and 11 from J, leaving 18 bases between them. The CDR3 here is CASSQPTTSRLAFF. As DNA, the CDR3 is TGTGCCAGCAGCCAACCCACGACCTCGCGGTTGGCTTTCTTT.

The rearrangement uses TRBV3-1 (or the pseudogene TRBV3-2) and TRBJ1-2, with 9 positions matching TRBD1. Germline-derived CDR1 and CDR2 are LGHDT and YNNKEL (reference sequence). This CDR3 region has 14 residues. Losses at the gene ends were 3 bases for V and 6 bases for J; bases not matched to a gene: 5. The CDR3 DNA reads TGTGCCAGCAGCCATAGGGACAGGGTGGATGGCTACACCTTC. The encoded protein is CASSHRDRVDGYTF.

This clone was observed a handful of times. The V gene is TRBV27, the J gene TRBJ1-6; no firm D call. V shed 6 bases and J shed 6 bases, with 12 bases lying between them. There are 14 residues in the CDR3. CDR1 is MNHEY and CDR2 is SMNVEV in the germline V gene (reference sequence). The CDR3 coding sequence is TGTGCCAGCAGGGCACCTCTTATTAATTCACCCCTCCACTTT. It encodes CASRAPLINSPLHF.

Only a few counts were recorded for this clone. The J gene is TRBJ2-7, the V gene TRBV5-1; 7 bases align to TRBD2. CDR3 length: 15 residues. The ends lost 4 bases at V and 2 bases at J; junction bases unmatched: 9. Germline-derived CDR1 and CDR2 are SGHRS and YFSETQ. The CDR3 spells CASSRAGTNAYEQYF. In DNA, the CDR3 is TGCGCCAGCAGCCGGGCCGGGACTAACGCCTACGAGCAGTACTTC.

The chain has TRBV5-6 and TRBJ2-1; 7 bases align to TRBD2. CDR3 length: 15 amino acids. J gave up 3 bases and V 4 bases, and 7 bases lay outside the gene matches. The V gene's germline CDR1 is SGHDT and CDR2 YYEEEE. This CDR3 reads CASSLSGAGYNEQFF. The CDR3 DNA reads TGTGCCAGCAGCCTCAGCGGGGCCGGCTACAATGAGCAGTTCTTC.

This chain links TRBV7-9 with TRBJ2-5; 8 bases align to TRBD1. Germline assignment: CDR1 SEHNR and CDR2 FQNEAQ (reference sequence). The trim removed 2 bases at V and 5 bases at J, leaving 4 bases unmatched. The CDR3 has 14 amino acids. CDR3 sequence: CASSLYRGWETQYF. DNA for the CDR3: TGTGCCAGCAGCTTATACAGGGGGTGGGAGACCCAGTACTTC.

The chain recombines TRBV15 with TRBJ1-5, with D perhaps matching TRBD1 (6 bases). V lost 1 base to trimming and J lost 0 bases, with 13 bases between them. This CDR3 contains 17 residues. The germline V gene has CDR1 LNHNV and CDR2 YYDKDF (reference sequence). In DNA, the CDR3 is TGTGCCACCAGCAGAGCAGGACAGATTTATAGCAATCAGCCCCAGCATTTT. Amino acid sequence: CATSRAGQIYSNQPQHF.

The chain links TRBV19 to TRBJ1-1; 8 bases map to TRBD1. This CDR3 has 15 residues. The V gene's germline CDR1 is LNHDA and CDR2 SQIVND (reference sequence). With 4 bases clipped from V and 2 bases from J, the junction kept 6 bases outside the gene matches. DNA for the CDR3: TGTGCCAGTAGTAGACGGACAGGGCCCAACACTGAAGCTTTCTTT. Translation: CASSRRTGPNTEAFF.

The chain combines TRBV24-1 with TRBJ2-7; 10 nucleotides match TRBD1. The CDR3 contains 14 residues. The V gene's germline CDR1 is KGHDR and CDR2 SFDVKD. The V and J ends lost 3 bases and 7 bases, in that order; junction bases with no gene match: 5. The CDR3 region has the DNA TGTGCCACCAGTGATCCCGGGACAGGGGTTGAGCAGTACGTC. Translation: CATSDPGTGVEQYV.

CDR3 amino acids: CASSPQTGALYNEQFF. CDR3 DNA sequence: TGTGCCAGCAGCCCGCAGACAGGAGCTCTCTACAATGAGCAGTTCTTC. The rearrangement joins TRBV7-3 to TRBJ2-1, with a tentative D call TRBD1 (6 bases). V dropped 5 bases and J dropped 3 bases, with 17 bases sitting between them. CDR1 SGHTA and CDR2 FQGTGA come from the germline V gene. The length of the CDR3 is 16 residues.

The chain employs TRBV7-9 and TRBJ2-5, with 11 bases matching TRBD2. The V segment lost 1 base and the J segment 5 bases; nucleotides outside the gene matches: 9. This CDR3 has 17 residues. The germline gives CDR1 SEHNR, CDR2 FQNEAQ (reference sequence). This CDR3 reads CASSLGVLAGGQETQYF. The CDR3 DNA reads TGTGCCAGCAGCTTAGGTGTGTTAGCGGGAGGGCAGGAGACCCAGTACTTC.

The V call is TRBV7-9, the J call TRBJ1-5; 7 bases match TRBD1. Trimming cost V 1 base and J 11 bases; bases outside gene matches: 11. Germline lookup yields CDR1 SEHNR and CDR2 FQNEAQ (reference sequence). This CDR3 region has 15 residues. The CDR3 coding sequence is TGTGCCAGCAGCTTAGGAGGGACAGAGATGGGGTCCCAGCATTTT. Residues: CASSLGGTEMGSQHF.

V and J are TRBV7-2 and TRBJ1-6; 7 nucleotides align to TRBD1. V shed 1 base and J 10 bases; nucleotides not matched to a gene: 7. The CDR3 loop spans 15 amino acids. Germline V gene data show CDR1 as SGHTA and CDR2 as FQGNSA. The CDR3 DNA sequence: TGTGCCAGCAGCTTAGGGACCCGGACAGGATCACCCCTCCACTTT. Translated, it gives CASSLGTRTGSPLHF.

The chain is built from TRBV2 and TRBJ2-2; 13 nucleotides match TRBD2. The CDR3 is 15 amino acids. V lost 6 bases to trimming and J lost 4 bases; unmatched junction nucleotides: 2. The V gene's germline CDR1 is SNHLY and CDR2 FYNNEI. Here the CDR3 reads CASRRLAGGTGELFF. CDR3 nucleotides: TGTGCCAGCAGACGACTAGCGGGAGGCACCGGGGAGCTGTTTTTT.